The clone carrying this T cell receptor (beta chain) appeared many times. The data derive from a study of prognosis after radiotherapy for stage I lung cancer. In the study overall: The tumors were adenocarcinoma in eleven to twelve patients (squamous cell carcinoma in roughly 7).

Trimming cost V 0 bases and J 6 bases, with 15 bases left between them. This CDR3 comprises 15 residues. In germline, CDR1 is SGHNT, CDR2 YYREEE (reference sequence). Genomic DNA provided the template from which TCR beta CDR3 was amplified by two-round multiplex PCR. Primers specific to each TRBV and TRBJ gene were used in first-round PCR. TCRdb reprocessed the multiplex PCR reads via MiXCR and lists one record per CDR3 protein. Of around 13,000 distinct CDR3 sequences listed, approximately 30% are singletons. The rearrangement uses TRBV5-4 and TRBJ1-2, with D possibly matching TRBD1 (5 bases). The material sequenced was PBMCs, taken before or after stereotactic body radiation therapy (not recorded which). The sequence derives from a donor at least 50 years old with non-small cell lung cancer. CDR3 nucleotide sequence: TGTGCCAGCAGCTTGGCATTGTCGGGGGACGATGGCTACACCTTC. Translation: CASSLALSGDDGYTF.